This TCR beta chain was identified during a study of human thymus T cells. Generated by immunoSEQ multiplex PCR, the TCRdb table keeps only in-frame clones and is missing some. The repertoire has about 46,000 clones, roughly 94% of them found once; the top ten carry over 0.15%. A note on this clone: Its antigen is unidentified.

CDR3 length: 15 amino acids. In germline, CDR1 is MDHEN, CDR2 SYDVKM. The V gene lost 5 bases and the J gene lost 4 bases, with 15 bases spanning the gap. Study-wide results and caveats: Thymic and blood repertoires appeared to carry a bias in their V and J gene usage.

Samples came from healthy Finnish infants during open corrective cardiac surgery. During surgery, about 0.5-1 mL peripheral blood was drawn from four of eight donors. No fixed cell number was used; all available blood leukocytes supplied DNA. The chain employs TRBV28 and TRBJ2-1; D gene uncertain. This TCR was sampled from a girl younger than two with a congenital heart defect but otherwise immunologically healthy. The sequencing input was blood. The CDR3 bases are TGTGCCAGCAGTCTCCGACCGAATACTTACAATGAGCAGTTCTTC. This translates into CASSLRPNTYNEQFF.